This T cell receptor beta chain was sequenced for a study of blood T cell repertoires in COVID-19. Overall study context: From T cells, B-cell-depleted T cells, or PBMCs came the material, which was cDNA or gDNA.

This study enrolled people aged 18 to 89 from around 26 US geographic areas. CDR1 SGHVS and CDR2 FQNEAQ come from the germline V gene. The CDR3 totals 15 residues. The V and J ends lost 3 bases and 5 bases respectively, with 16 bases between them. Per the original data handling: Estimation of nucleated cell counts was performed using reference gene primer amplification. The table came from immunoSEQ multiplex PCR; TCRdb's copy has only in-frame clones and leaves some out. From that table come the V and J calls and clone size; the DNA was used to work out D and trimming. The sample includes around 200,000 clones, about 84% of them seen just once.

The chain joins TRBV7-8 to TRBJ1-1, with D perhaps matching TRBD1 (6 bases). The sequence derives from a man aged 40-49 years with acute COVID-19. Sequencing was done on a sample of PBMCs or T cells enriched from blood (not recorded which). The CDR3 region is CASSFGGRTVTEAFF. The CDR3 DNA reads TGTGCCAGCAGCTTCGGGGGGCGGACGGTAACTGAAGCTTTCTTT.